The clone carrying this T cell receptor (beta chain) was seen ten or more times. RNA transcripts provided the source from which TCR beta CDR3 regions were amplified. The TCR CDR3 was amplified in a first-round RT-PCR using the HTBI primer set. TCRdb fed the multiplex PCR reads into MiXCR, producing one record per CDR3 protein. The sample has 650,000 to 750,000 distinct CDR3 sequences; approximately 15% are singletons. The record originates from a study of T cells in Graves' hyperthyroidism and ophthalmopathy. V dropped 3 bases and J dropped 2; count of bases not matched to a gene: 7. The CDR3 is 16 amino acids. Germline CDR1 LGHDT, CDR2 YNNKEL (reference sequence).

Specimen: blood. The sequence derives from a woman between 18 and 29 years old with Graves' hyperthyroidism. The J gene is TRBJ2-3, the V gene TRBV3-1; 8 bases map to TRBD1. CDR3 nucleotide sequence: TGTGCCAGCAGCCAGGCTCGGACAGGGCTCACAGATACGCAGTATTTT. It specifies CASSQARTGLTDTQYF.